The rows below give T cell receptor beta chains drawn from one sample of a study of CD8 T cells in Susac syndrome. TCRdb itself ran the immunoSEQ multiplex PCR reads through MiXCR, one entry per CDR3 protein. The sample yields about 430,000 distinct CDR3 sequences, 75% to 90% seen once. Sequencing used CD8+ T cells from PBMCs. Every receptor here comes from a human donor with multiple sclerosis. CDR3s leave out the opening cysteine and the closing phenylalanine or tryptophan. Clone size is stated in some rows and not others, as once, few, many or a class when expanded.

clone size,CDR3 length,V gene,CDR3 protein
.,10,TRBV11-2,ASSPAPNVLT
.,13,TRBV13,ASSLGRSSTGELF
.,13,TRBV28,ASSLTGQNQETQY
.,13,TRBV20-1,SAITGGTNTGELF
.,12,TRBV12-3/TRBV12-4,ASSYSGRADEQF
.,10,TRBV29-1,SVVFGGTEAF
once,12,TRBV24-1,ATSGSPPNTEAF
.,14,TRBV18,ASSPAPGQGWYEQY
once,12,TRBV28,ASSFDWRTGELF
.,13,TRBV30,AWRAGDRSSYEQY
.,13,TRBV5-8,ASSPLTAPDTEAF
.,15,TRBV4-1,ASSQDPGTGGFYGYT
once,14,TRBV2,ASSESAALRDQPQH
.,11,TRBV15,ATSSLPNYEQY
.,12,TRBV2,ASKTAGPGDTQY
.,10,TRBV6-1,ASISVHNEQF
.,15,TRBV6-5,ASSYLGLAGGSNEQF
.,15,TRBV5-1,ASSLGAGGSSYNEQF
few,14,TRBV11-2,ASSSGSSPNKETQY
.,13,TRBV7-8,ASSLFSQGDGELF
.,11,TRBV7-9,ASTGQGFFGAF
.,12,TRBV28,ASSRGRTGNTIY
.,12,TRBV5-1,ASRPGQSTDTQY
.,11,TRBV15,ATSRDRRYGYT
.,13,TRBV28,ASSLVGLLDHEQY
.,10,TRBV29-1,SVPHRVIGYT
.,10,TRBV7-9,ASTVEGYEQY
.,13,TRBV20-1,SARSVSGAYNEQF
.,14,TRBV9,ASSVVDTPLWETQY
.,12,TRBV5-1,ASSSDRGTGELF
.,16,TRBV6-5,ASSYSSLAGGGTDTQY
.,11,TRBV5-1,ASSAEGNTEAF
.,15,TRBV5-1,ASSPTSGDKYYNEQF
.,10,TRBV6-1,ASTQGSGELF
.,13,TRBV3-1,ASSQAGEANYGYT
.,13,TRBV19,ASSISYRANTEAF
.,12,TRBV4-1,ASSQEAINQPQH
.,14,TRBV18,ASSPPLEGKTYEQY
.,11,TRBV5-1,ASIGFSYNEQF
.,15,TRBV6-2/TRBV6-3,ASSYSLQLASYNEQF
.,13,TRBV6-5,ASSYGTGGTYEQY
.,12,TRBV5-1,ASRMGGQGYEQY
.,12,TRBV20-1,SARDLSENYGYT
.,14,TRBV10-3,AISENRHRGDQPQH
few,11,TRBV27,ASSIDGGETQY
.,13,TRBV28,ASSYEDSPDQPQH
.,12,TRBV6-1,ASSEIGGGNGYT
.,13,TRBV5-1,ASSDGTGGIDEQF
.,10,TRBV4-1,ASSQEGNAYT
.,13,TRBV6-5,ASSSSPYSNQPQH
.,12,TRBV7-9,ASSLSGTDYGYT
.,14,TRBV28,ASSPLGRAVEETQY
.,13,TRBV12-3/TRBV12-4,ASTETGGRAETQY